The 19 T cell receptor beta chains listed next were all sequenced from one sample in a study of response to subunit inactivated influenza vaccine. MiXCR, run by TCRdb on the RT-PCR reads, gives a single entry per CDR3 protein. The repertoire holds 500,000 to 700,000 distinct CDR3 sequences, with 20% to 25% as singletons. The sample was also reused in another study, on T cells expressing NK-cell markers. This second study notes: UMI-tagged 5'RACE template switching yielded the TCR beta cDNA.

The sequences come from CD4+ T cells sorted from PBMCs, collected 11 to 12 days after vaccination. These receptors all stem from a man between 45 and 60 years old who received an inactivated influenza vaccine.

The V and J genes are TRBV2 and TRBJ2-3; the match to TRBD1 covers 10 bases. The trim removed 7 bases at V and 6 bases at J, leaving 10 bases unmatched. The CDR3 sequence is 15 residues long. Germline V CDR1 and CDR2: SNHLY, FYNNEI. Written as DNA, the CDR3 is TGTGCCAGCACGGGACAGGGGACTTATATGGATACGCAGTATTTT. Translated: CASTGQGTYMDTQYF.

The V and J genes are TRBV5-1 and TRBJ2-1; D possibly corresponds to TRBD2 (6 bases). V shed 4 bases and J shed 7 bases, with 18 bases lying between them. The germline V gene encodes CDR1 SGHRS and CDR2 YFSETQ. The CDR3 spans 15 residues. The CDR3 protein is CASSLEGRPFNEQFF. The DNA for the CDR3 is TGCGCCAGCAGCCTGGAGGGCCGACCTTTTAATGAGCAGTTCTTC.

The chain employs TRBV7-2 and TRBJ1-1; possible D gene TRBD1, 5 bases. V shed 5 bases and J shed 4 bases, with 11 bases lying between them. The CDR3 contains 13 residues. Per germline, CDR1 SGHTA and CDR2 FQGNSA. The CDR3 sequence is CASSPLDSTEAFF. The CDR3 DNA reads as TGTGCCAGCAGCCCCTTAGACAGCACTGAAGCTTTCTTT.

This clonotype occurred a few times. The V gene is TRBV29-1, the J gene TRBJ2-1, with 9 bases that match TRBD2. The CDR3 has 13 residues. After removal of 0 bases from V and 14 bases from J, the junction contained 8 bases not matched to a gene. Germline V gene data show CDR1 as SQVTM and CDR2 as ANQGSEA. CDR3 amino acids: CSVEDSSGKREFF. CDR3 bases: TGCAGCGTTGAAGACTCTAGCGGGAAACGTGAGTTCTTC.

This clonotype came up a few times. V gene TRBV5-6 combines with J gene TRBJ2-5; unclear D gene. This CDR3 has 14 amino acids. CDR1 is SGHDT and CDR2 is YYEEEE in the germline V gene. Trimming pared 1 base from V and 2 bases from J, leaving 9 bases between. For the CDR3, the DNA is TGTGCCAGCAGCTTGTTCGAGACACAAGAGACCCAGTACTTC. Its protein is CASSLFETQETQYF. Looking up the rest from reference TRBV5-6 and TRBJ2-5 gives the full variable domain: DAGVTQSPTHLIKTRGQQVTLRCSPKSGHDTVSWYQQALGQGPQFIFQYYEEEERQRGNFPDRFSGHQFPNYSSELNVNALLLGDSALYLCASSLFETQETQYFGPGTRLLVL.

This clonotype was recorded only once. The chain has TRBV6-2 or TRBV6-3 and TRBJ2-2; 8 nucleotides match TRBD2. The V segment lost 0 bases and the J segment 9 bases; nucleotides outside the gene matches: 6. Germline V gene lookup returns CDR1 MNHEY and CDR2 SVGEGT. This CDR3 is built from 15 residues. The CDR3 nucleotides are TGTGCCAGCAGTTACTCGACTAGCGTAATGCGGGAGCTGTTTTTT. Its protein is CASSYSTSVMRELFF.

V usage is TRBV5-5 and J usage is TRBJ2-7; D possibly corresponds to TRBD2 (6 bases). The CDR3 spans 16 residues. Between the trimmed V and J ends, which lost 4 bases and 2 bases, there was a span of 19 bases. Germline V gives CDR1 SGHKS, CDR2 YYEKEE (reference sequence). The CDR3 sequence: CASSADGGMAAYEQYF. The CDR3 nucleotides are TGTGCCAGCAGCGCGGACGGCGGGATGGCCGCCTACGAGCAGTACTTC.

This clonotype has more than one count but fewer than ten. The chain couples TRBV7-9 to TRBJ1-4; D gene uncertain. Germline CDR1 SEHNR, CDR2 FQNEAQ (reference sequence). The V end was cut by 1 base, the J end by 4 bases, with 7 bases between. This CDR3 has 14 amino acids. CDR3 in DNA: TGTGCCAGCAGCTTAGTACAGAATAATGAAAAACTGTTTTTT. This codes for CASSLVQNNEKLFF.

The chain combines TRBV5-4 with TRBJ1-5; possible D gene TRBD1, 6 bases. Trimming stripped 3 bases from V and 5 bases from J, with 12 bases between. Germline assignment: CDR1 SGHNT and CDR2 YYREEE (reference sequence). The CDR3 is 14 amino acids. CDR3 amino acids: CASSSAGADQPQHF. The CDR3 DNA is TGTGCCAGCAGCTCAGCAGGGGCAGATCAGCCCCAGCATTTT.

This clonotype was picked up many times. The V call is TRBV7-9, the J call TRBJ2-5, with D unresolved. Germline V gives CDR1 SEHNR, CDR2 FQNEAQ (reference sequence). The V end was cut by 1 base, the J end by 3 bases, with 9 bases between. CDR3 length equals 14 residues. CDR3 amino acids: CASSLELLKETQYF. The CDR3 nucleotides are TGTGCCAGCAGCTTAGAACTACTTAAAGAGACCCAGTACTTC.

J is TRBJ2-1 and V is TRBV24-1, with TRBD2 matching over 7 bases. There are 16 residues in the CDR3. Germline V CDR1 and CDR2: KGHDR, SFDVKD. J lost 2 bases, V lost 3 bases, and 6 bases had no gene match. The CDR3 is CATSDPSGGTYNEQFF. Here the CDR3 DNA reads TGTGCCACCAGTGATCCCTCCGGGGGGACCTACAATGAGCAGTTCTTC.

This clonotype was counted many times. This chain connects TRBV12-3 or TRBV12-4 to TRBJ1-3; perhaps TRBD1 as D (6 bases). The CDR3 totals 15 residues. The germline V and J ends were trimmed by 5 bases and 3 bases, with 14 bases remaining between them. Written as DNA, the CDR3 is TGTGCCAGCAGTATGTCCGGGACACATGGAAACACCATATATTTT. It is translated as CASSMSGTHGNTIYF.

The chain links TRBV6-1 to TRBJ1-3; D remains unclear. The CDR3 is 14 residues long. The V gene's germline CDR1 is MNHNS and CDR2 SASEGT. Trimming shortened V by 9 bases and J by 0 bases, and 12 bases separated the two germline ends. The CDR3 bases are TGTGCCAGTCGGGAGCTAAGCTCTGGAAACACCATATATTTT. Translation gives CASRELSSGNTIYF.

This clonotype showed up many times. The chain recombines TRBV6-1 with TRBJ1-1, with no clear D. Trimming pared 5 bases from V and 5 bases from J, leaving 12 bases between. Germline V lookup: CDR1 MNHNS, CDR2 SASEGT. The CDR3 contains 13 residues. CDR3 DNA: TGTGCCAGCAGTACGGGTCCAAGGACTGAAGCTTTCTTT. The encoded protein is CASSTGPRTEAFF.

The chain is built from TRBV11-2 and TRBJ2-2; the D gene is possibly TRBD1 (6 bases). The CDR3 totals 14 residues. V shed 4 bases and J shed 4 bases, with 10 bases lying between them. CDR1 and CDR2 from the germline V gene are SGHAT and FQNNGV. Written as DNA, the CDR3 is TGTGCCAGCAGCTACAAAGGGGGCACCGGGGAGCTGTTTTTT. Translated: CASSYKGGTGELFF.

The gene calls are TRBV7-2 and TRBJ1-2; D unresolved. The CDR3 has 15 residues. Germline CDR1 is SGHTA and CDR2 is FQGNSA. V was pared by 5 bases and J by 6 bases, with 19 bases between. This CDR3 is CASSPREATVDGYTF. DNA for the CDR3: TGTGCCAGCAGCCCCAGAGAGGCGACGGTCGATGGCTACACCTTC.

The rearrangement links TRBV20-1 to TRBJ1-5; 8 bases line up with TRBD1. The CDR3 is 12 residues long. V gave up 6 bases and J gave up 6 bases; unmatched junction bases: 4. CDR1 and CDR2 (germline): DFQATT, SNEGSKA (reference sequence). In nucleotides, the CDR3 is TGCAGTGCGAACACAGGGGGTCAGCCCCAGCATTTT. It codes for CSANTGGQPQHF.

This clonotype has more than one count but fewer than ten. The chain employs TRBV20-1 and TRBJ2-3; 11 positions agree with TRBD2. J was trimmed by 5 bases and V by 4 bases; bases with no gene match: 5. The CDR3 sequence is 14 residues long. The V gene's germline CDR1 is DFQATT and CDR2 SNEGSKA (reference sequence). The CDR3 sequence: CSAIAGGRVDTQYF. CDR3 nucleotide sequence: TGCAGTGCTATAGCGGGAGGGCGCGTAGATACGCAGTATTTT.

There are many counts of this clonotype. The chain carries TRBV12-3 or TRBV12-4 and TRBJ2-7; TRBD1 might be the D (6 bases). The CDR3 totals 14 residues. Trimming took off 6 bases at V and 2 bases at J, with 14 bases between the two ends. This CDR3 is CASSPSGQAYEQYF. The CDR3 DNA is TGTGCCAGCAGCCCGTCGGGACAAGCCTACGAGCAGTACTTC.